This entry lists 4 T cell receptor beta chains sequenced from one sample in a study of T cell responses to AZD1222 COVID-19 vaccine (dated by TCRdb to the early 2020s). Libraries were constructed by the immunoSEQ multiplex PCR assay. Imported from immuneACCESS, the table was reduced by TCRdb to in-frame sequences with V and J called. These copies leave out some clones; in studies compared against another copy, an unresolved V gene accounts for under half, and the cause of the remainder is not known. This sample gives hundreds of thousands of clones in total; around 93% of them show up just once. The ten top clones hold about 0.5% of the sample. The time point label, read with the paper, signifies: about 28 days (+/-7) after the second vaccine dose. The sequencing used peripheral blood, collected 28 days after the second AZD1222 dose. Source of these receptors: an adult who received the AZD1222 COVID-19 vaccine.

The J gene is TRBJ2-7, the V gene TRBV24-1, with no clear D. The CDR3 runs 11 residues. V lost 3 bases and J 11 bases, leaving 10 bases between the germline ends. In germline, CDR1 is KGHDR, CDR2 SFDVKD. CDR3 nucleotide sequence: TGTGCCACCAGTGATAAGGATACGGAGTACTTC. Translating gives CATSDKDTEYF.

This chain links TRBV20-1 with TRBJ1-1; the D is unclear. This CDR3 is 10 amino acids long. Germline-derived CDR1 and CDR2 are DFQATT and SNEGSKA (reference sequence). V lost 6 bases and J 4 bases, leaving 6 bases between the germline ends. The CDR3 DNA is TGCAGTGCGTCAGCCACTGAAGCTTTCTTT. It encodes CSASATEAFF.

V gene TRBV7-9 combines with J gene TRBJ2-3; D not certain. There are 13 residues in the CDR3. The ends were cut back, 2 bases at V and 6 bases at J, with 9 bases in the middle. Germline CDR1 is SEHNR and CDR2 is FQNEAQ (reference sequence). CDR3 nucleotides: TGTGCCAGCAGCTTATCACCCCGGGATACGCAGTATTTT. Protein product: CASSLSPRDTQYF.

CDR3 region: CASSDLGQGDQPQHF. CDR3 coding DNA: TGTGCCAGCAGTGATTTGGGACAGGGTGATCAGCCCCAGCATTTT. This rearrangement joins TRBV25-1 to TRBJ1-5; the match to TRBD1 covers 9 bases. The trim removed 3 bases at V and 5 bases at J, leaving 5 bases unmatched. This CDR3 region has 15 residues. Germline-derived CDR1 and CDR2 are MGHDK and SYGVNS. Full variable domain (rest looked up from reference TRBV25-1 and TRBJ1-5): EADIYQTPRYLVIGTGKKITLECSQTMGHDKMYWYQQDPGMELHLIHYSYGVNSTEKGDLSSESTVSRIRTEHFPLTLESARPSHTSQYLCASSDLGQGDQPQHFGDGTRLSIL.